This is a list of T cell receptor beta chains from one sample in a study of response to subunit inactivated influenza vaccine. TCRdb re-called the RT-PCR reads through MiXCR, storing one row per CDR3 protein. Among over 400,000 distinct CDR3 sequences listed, 13% were seen once. The sequenced sample was PBMCs from blood, obtained 45 days after vaccination. The receptors were gathered from a man in his fifties or sixties who received an inactivated influenza vaccine. The CDR3 runs from the conserved cysteine through the conserved F or W. The D gene is left open where the match is weak. Clone size is stated in some rows and not others, as once, few, many or a class when expanded.

few,TRBD1,TRBJ1-6,TRBV7-9,TGTGCCAGCAGCCCCTCCGGGACAGGGTATTCACCCCTCCACTTT,CASSPSGTGYSPLHF
few,-,TRBJ1-4,TRBV4-3,TGCGCCAGCAGCCAAGATCCGGACAGTAGGGAAAAACTGTTTTTT,CASSQDPDSREKLFF
-,-,TRBJ1-1,TRBV5-1,TGCGCCAGCAGCTTAGAGAATTGGGCTGAAGCTTTCTTT,CASSLENWAEAFF
-,-,TRBJ2-1,TRBV6-2/TRBV6-3,TGTGCCAGCAGTCCCATCGCGGGAAGCTCCTACAATGAGCAGTTCTTC,CASSPIAGSSYNEQFF
-,-,TRBJ2-2,TRBV7-2,TGTGCCAGCAGCTATACAGGGTCGGGGACCGGGGAGCTGTTTTTT,CASSYTGSGTGELFF
-,-,TRBJ1-5,TRBV20-1,TGCAGTGCTAAGGACGGGTCGAGCAATCAGCCCCAGCATTTT,CSAKDGSSNQPQHF
few,-,TRBJ2-3,TRBV29-1,TGCAGCGTCGTGGGGCAGACCACAGATACGCAGTATTTT,CSVVGQTTDTQYF
few,-,TRBJ2-6,TRBV19,TGTGCCAGTAGTAACCGGGACGTAGGCTCTGGGGCCAACGTCCTGACTTTC,CASSNRDVGSGANVLTF
-,TRBD1,TRBJ2-2,TRBV6-1,TGTGCCAGCAGCTCCGGGACAGGGAGTATGGGGGAGCTGTTTTTT,CASSSGTGSMGELFF
few,-,TRBJ1-5,TRBV5-1,TGCGCCAGCAGCTTCGGTCCCCCGGCCAATCAGCCCCAGCATTTT,CASSFGPPANQPQHF
-,-,TRBJ2-1,TRBV24-1,TGTGCCACCGCTTGGAGCCAGGGGGGCTCCAATGAGCAGTTCTTC,CATAWSQGGSNEQFF
-,TRBD1,TRBJ1-4,TRBV18,TGTGCCAGCTCAGGAGCAGGGGGCCCTAATGAAAAACTGTTTTTT,CASSGAGGPNEKLFF
-,-,TRBJ2-6,TRBV18,TGTGCCAGCTCACCACAGGGGACTTACGTCTCTGGGGCCAACGTCCTGACTTTC,CASSPQGTYVSGANVLTF
few,-,TRBJ2-5,TRBV5-1,TGCGCCAGCAGCTTGAGTGCCGGGGAGACCCAGTACTTC,CASSLSAGETQYF
once,-,TRBJ1-5,TRBV27,TGTGCCAGCAGTCAATCCGGGACCCCAAATCAGCCCCAGCATTTT,CASSQSGTPNQPQHF
-,-,TRBJ2-7,TRBV7-9,TGTGCCAGCAGCCCTAGGGCGACGGCCTACGAGCAGTACTTC,CASSPRATAYEQYF
few,-,TRBJ2-5,TRBV11-2,TGTGCCAGCAGCTTAATGTCAGTGACCCAGTACTTC,CASSLMSVTQYF
-,-,TRBJ2-2,TRBV29-1,TGCAGCGTTGATACGGGAGCTTCCGGGGAGCTGTTTTTT,CSVDTGASGELFF
-,-,TRBJ1-2,TRBV7-9,TGTGCCAGCAGCGACTTTGCGGGGGCGGGCTATGGCTACACCTTC,CASSDFAGAGYGYTF
many,TRBD1,TRBJ2-7,TRBV4-2,TGTGCCAGCAGCCAAGGCTACGTGAAGACAGGGGCGTCCTACGAGCAGTACTTC,CASSQGYVKTGASYEQYF
many,TRBD1,TRBJ1-2,TRBV5-1,TGCGCCAGCAGCGACACCGGGACAGCTTTTTATGGCTACACCTTC,CASSDTGTAFYGYTF
-,TRBD1,TRBJ2-7,TRBV28,TGTGCCAGCAGTCCGGACAGGGTTTTGCACGAGCAGTACTTC,CASSPDRVLHEQYF
once,TRBD2,TRBJ2-7,TRBV12-3/TRBV12-4,TGTGCCAGCAGCCCCGGAAGCGGGACGGTCGTTTACGAGCAGTACTTC,CASSPGSGTVVYEQYF
-,TRBD1,TRBJ2-1,TRBV18,TGTGCCAGCTCACCGGCAACGGGGACAGGGTTAAAGAGCAATGAGCAGTTCTTC,CASSPATGTGLKSNEQFF
few,-,TRBJ2-6,TRBV7-9,TGTGCCCCCGAGACTACCAGGAGCTCTGGGGCCAACGTCCTGACTTTC,CAPETTRSSGANVLTF
-,TRBD1,TRBJ2-7,TRBV5-1,TGCGCCAGCGCTCAGATGGGACAGGGGTACGAGCAGTACTTC,CASAQMGQGYEQYF
many,-,TRBJ2-4,TRBV29-1,TGCAGCGTTGTTCCCGTAGCCAAAAACATTCAGTACTTC,CSVVPVAKNIQYF
many,-,TRBJ1-3,TRBV12-3/TRBV12-4,TGTGCCAGCAGTTTACCTAGCTCTGGAAACACCATATATTTT,CASSLPSSGNTIYF
-,TRBD2,TRBJ2-2,TRBV5-1,TGCGCCAGCAGCTTGTCTCGGGGGGCCGGGGAGCTGTTTTTT,CASSLSRGAGELFF
few,-,TRBJ2-7,TRBV4-2,TGTGCCAGCAGCCAAGAAGGCGGGGGCCCTTCCTACGAGCAGTACTTC,CASSQEGGGPSYEQYF
-,TRBD1,TRBJ1-1,TRBV20-1,TGCAGTGCTAGTAGACAGGGGGCTTTGAACACTGAAGCTTTCTTT,CSASRQGALNTEAFF
few,-,TRBJ2-7,TRBV4-3,TGCGCCAGCAGCCGACTCCACAGGGAAGGGCCCTACGAGCAGTACTTC,CASSRLHREGPYEQYF
few,-,TRBJ2-5,TRBV19,TGTGCCAGTAGTAGCCGAACCGGTCCCGGGGAAGAGACCCAGTACTTC,CASSSRTGPGEETQYF
-,TRBD1,TRBJ1-2,TRBV12-3/TRBV12-4,TGTGCCAGCAGTTCACAGACAGGGCCTAACTATGGCTACACCTTC,CASSSQTGPNYGYTF
many,TRBD2,TRBJ2-3,TRBV4-2,TGTGCCAGCAGCCCTCGAGGTAGCGGGACCACAGGTACAGATACGCAGTATTTT,CASSPRGSGTTGTDTQYF
few,TRBD2,TRBJ2-1,TRBV20-1,TGCAGTCAACCGAGCACTAGCGGCTCCTACAATGAGCAGTTCTTC,CSQPSTSGSYNEQFF
many,-,TRBJ2-7,TRBV28,TGTGCCAGCACCACCTTCCCCTACGAGCAGTACTTC,CASTTFPYEQYF
few,-,TRBJ2-7,TRBV20-1,TGCAGTGCCTACCCGGGGTCCGAGCAGTACTTC,CSAYPGSEQYF
-,TRBD1,TRBJ2-3,TRBV29-1,TGCAGCGTTGGTCCCCCACAGGGGCCTCGCACAGATACGCAGTATTTT,CSVGPPQGPRTDTQYF
many,-,TRBJ2-5,TRBV29-1,TGCAGCGTTGAAGACTCGGGGCCCCTGGGAGAGACCCAGTACTTC,CSVEDSGPLGETQYF
few,TRBD2,TRBJ2-3,TRBV12-3/TRBV12-4,TGTGCCAGCAGTTTAGTGGTCCAGCGGGGAAGCAGGAATACGCAGTATTTT,CASSLVVQRGSRNTQYF
few,-,TRBJ2-1,TRBV24-1,TGTGCCACCAGTAAGGGACTCTCATACGATTACAATGAGCAGTTCTTC,CATSKGLSYDYNEQFF